Below, 23 T cell receptor beta chains from the same sample are listed, as sequenced in a study of shared clonotypes between healthy human individuals. The method was immunoSEQ multiplex PCR; TCRdb's version includes in-frame clones alone and lacks a portion of them. This table has about 1.5 million clones, approximately 98% appearing once. Input material: naive CD4+ T cells sorted from blood. Sample subset: CD45RA+ positively selected. These receptors all stem from a man in his thirties or forties in good health.

The V call is TRBV7-2, the J call TRBJ2-7; D is ambiguous. This CDR3 is 14 amino acids long. Germline values: CDR1 SGHTA, CDR2 FQGNSA. Trimming took off 5 bases at V and 0 bases at J, with 11 bases between the two ends. The CDR3 DNA reads TGTGCCAGCAGCCCAGACTCTTACTCCTACGAGCAGTACTTC. Residues: CASSPDSYSYEQYF.

The rearrangement uses TRBV6-1 and TRBJ2-5; either TRBD1 or TRBD2 may supply D (5 bases each). Germline loops: CDR1 MNHNS, CDR2 SASEGT. CDR3 length: 14 residues. The V end lost 3 bases, the J end lost 0 bases, and 8 bases lay between the germline ends. Here the CDR3 DNA reads TGTGCCAGCAGTGAGGTGGGGGACCAAGAGACCCAGTACTTC. As protein: CASSEVGDQETQYF.

This clone was seen a single time. The gene calls are TRBV6-1 and TRBJ1-1; D perhaps matches TRBD1 (5 bases). In germline, CDR1 is MNHNS, CDR2 SASEGT. Trimming pared 5 bases from V and 5 bases from J, leaving 18 bases between. This CDR3 is 15 amino acids long. CDR3 DNA: TGTGCCAGCAGTTCGTCGGCCCCCGGGGCTACTGAAGCTTTCTTT. This codes for CASSSSAPGATEAFF.

The chain combines TRBV7-9 with TRBJ2-1; maybe TRBD1 (5 bases). V was pared by 5 bases and J by 0 bases, with 14 bases between. CDR1 and CDR2 from the germline V gene are SEHNR and FQNEAQ (reference sequence). CDR3 length: 16 amino acids. This CDR3 reads CASSVQTESSYNEQFF. For the CDR3, the DNA is TGTGCCAGCAGCGTACAGACAGAGAGCTCCTACAATGAGCAGTTCTTC.

This chain links TRBV28 with TRBJ2-7, with 8 positions matching TRBD1. Germline-derived CDR1 and CDR2 are MDHEN and SYDVKM. J gave up 6 bases and V 2 bases, and 15 bases lay outside the gene matches. This CDR3 contains 17 residues. CDR3 amino acids: CASSLNRWWTGSTEQYF. The CDR3 coding sequence is TGTGCCAGCAGTTTAAATAGATGGTGGACAGGGTCAACCGAGCAGTACTTC.

The chain uses TRBV7-9 and TRBJ2-5, with 7 bases identical to TRBD2. The V segment lost 1 base and the J segment 3 bases; nucleotides outside the gene matches: 5. This CDR3 has 15 residues. Looked up from germline, CDR1 is SEHNR and CDR2 is FQNEAQ (reference sequence). The CDR3 DNA is TGTGCCAGCAGCTTAGGGTATCTAGCGGAAGAGACCCAGTACTTC. This encodes CASSLGYLAEETQYF.

This sequence joins TRBV30 and TRBJ2-5; 7 positions agree with TRBD2. The CDR3 sequence is 14 residues long. The V gene's germline CDR1 is GTSNPN and CDR2 SVGIG (reference sequence). V gave up 0 bases and J gave up 2 bases; unmatched junction bases: 3. CDR3 loop: CAWSVWGGQETQYF. As DNA, the CDR3 is TGTGCCTGGAGTGTCTGGGGGGGACAAGAGACCCAGTACTTC.

V usage is TRBV4-1 and J usage is TRBJ2-4; D is possibly TRBD2 (6 bases). CDR3 length: 16 amino acids. V lost 4 bases, J lost 4 bases, and 17 bases lay in between. CDR1 and CDR2 from the germline V gene are MGHRA and YSYEKL. For the CDR3, the DNA is TGCGCCAGCAGCCGATTCTACACCGGGAGTAAAAACATTCAGTACTTC. This codes for CASSRFYTGSKNIQYF.

This sequence joins TRBV5-4 and TRBJ2-1; the D is unclear. This CDR3 comprises 13 residues. CDR1 is SGHNT, CDR2 YYREEE, per germline (reference sequence). Trimming shortened V by 3 bases and J by 9 bases, and 13 bases separated the two germline ends. The CDR3 loop reads CASSSTGYFEQFF. For the CDR3, the DNA is TGTGCCAGCAGCTCGACTGGATATTTTGAGCAGTTCTTC.

The CDR3 bases are TGTGCCAGAGGACAGGGGACCGCTGAAGCTTTCTTT. Amino acid sequence: CARGQGTAEAFF. The V gene is TRBV2, the J gene TRBJ1-1; TRBD1 aligns across 9 bases. J gave up 6 bases and V 9 bases, and 5 bases lay outside the gene matches. The CDR3 totals 12 residues. The V gene's germline CDR1 is SNHLY and CDR2 FYNNEI.

V usage is TRBV18 and J usage is TRBJ1-2; possibly TRBD1 for D (5 bases). Trimming pared 3 bases from V and 2 bases from J, leaving 7 bases between. Germline-derived CDR1 and CDR2 are KGHSH and LQKENI. The CDR3 length is 13 residues. Here the CDR3 DNA reads TGTGCCAGCTCACCGAAGGGGAACTATGGCTACACCTTC. It encodes CASSPKGNYGYTF.

The chain carries TRBV5-1 and TRBJ2-3; 10 bases are shared with TRBD2. The CDR3 is 15 residues long. The V gene's germline CDR1 is SGHRS and CDR2 YFSETQ. V shed 7 bases, J shed 8 bases, and the junction held 13 bases outside the gene matches. CDR3 bases: TGCGCCAGCTGGTCGGCTAGCGGGAGTTCAGTTACGCAGTATTTT. It encodes CASWSASGSSVTQYF.

This chain links TRBV2 with TRBJ2-2; weak D call: TRBD2 (6 bases). V lost 6 bases to trimming and J lost 6 bases, with 11 bases between them. Looked up from germline, CDR1 is SNHLY and CDR2 is FYNNEI. The CDR3 spans 13 residues. For the CDR3, the DNA is TGTGCCAGCAGCGGGAGTCTTCCCGGGGAGCTGTTTTTT. Protein: CASSGSLPGELFF. Variable domain in full (rest from reference TRBV2 and TRBJ2-2): EPEVTQTPSHQVTQMGQEVILRCVPISNHLYFYWYRQILGQKVEFLVSFYNNEISEKSEIFDDQFSVERPDGSNFTLKIRSTKLEDSAMYFCASSGSLPGELFFGEGSRLTVL.

The rearrangement uses TRBV5-1 and TRBJ2-3, with TRBD2 matching 7 bases. Germline CDR1 is SGHRS and CDR2 is YFSETQ. This CDR3 has 16 residues. J was trimmed by 5 bases and V by 0 bases; bases with no gene match: 9. As DNA, the CDR3 is TGCGCCAGCAGCTTGGGGGGACTACAAGTTGGAGATACGCAGTATTTT. This translates into CASSLGGLQVGDTQYF.

The CDR3 region has the DNA TGTGCCAGCAACACACCGGGACTAGCGGGAGATACGCAGTATTTT. Translated: CASNTPGLAGDTQYF. The chain is built from TRBV5-5 and TRBJ2-3; 12 bases agree with TRBD2. V lost 6 bases, J lost 5 bases, and 7 bases stayed unmatched. The germline V gene has CDR1 SGHKS and CDR2 YYEKEE (reference sequence). The CDR3 is 15 amino acids.

The chain uses TRBV19 and TRBJ2-1; D might be TRBD2 (6 bases). V dropped 10 bases and J dropped 3 bases, with 16 bases sitting between them. The CDR3 contains 14 residues. Germline values: CDR1 LNHDA, CDR2 SQIVND (reference sequence). CDR3 in DNA: TGTGCCACCCGAAAGCCGGGGGTCTACAATGAGCAGTTCTTC. It yields the protein CATRKPGVYNEQFF.

The V gene is TRBV20-1, the J gene TRBJ2-3; no clear D. Per the germline V gene, CDR1 is DFQATT and CDR2 is SNEGSKA (reference sequence). This CDR3 has 10 residues. Written as DNA, the CDR3 is TGCAGACTCCCCACAGATACGCAGTATTTT. The encoded protein is CRLPTDTQYF.

The CDR3 nucleotides are TGTGCCAGCAGCGGTGGGACCGCTGATAGCAATCAGCCCCAGCATTTT. This translates into CASSGGTADSNQPQHF. This chain joins TRBV7-6 and TRBJ1-5, with a possible D match to TRBD1 (5 bases). Trimming removed 5 bases at V and 0 bases at J, with 14 bases between. The CDR3 is 16 residues long. Germline V gene data show CDR1 as SGHVS and CDR2 as FNYEAQ.

A single count supports this clone. This rearrangement joins TRBV5-1 to TRBJ2-1, with D perhaps TRBD1 (6 bases). Germline loops: CDR1 SGHRS, CDR2 YFSETQ. Deletions cut 4 bases from V and 5 bases from J, with 16 bases between. The CDR3 has 15 amino acids. The CDR3 sequence is CASSPGTRKDNEQFF. CDR3 DNA: TGCGCCAGCAGCCCCGGGACACGGAAAGACAATGAGCAGTTCTTC.

This rearrangement joins TRBV10-3 to TRBJ2-3; D may be TRBD2 (5 bases). CDR1 and CDR2 from the germline V gene are ENHRY and SYGVKD. The V end lost 3 bases, the J end lost 4 bases, and 11 bases lay between the germline ends. The CDR3 consists of 14 residues. CDR3 in DNA: TGTGCCATCAGTGAAGGTCTAGCTGCAGATACGCAGTATTTT. Translated, it gives CAISEGLAADTQYF.

This chain joins TRBV27 and TRBJ2-1, with TRBD2 as a possible D gene (5 bases). V dropped 3 bases and J dropped 2 bases, with 14 bases sitting between them. Germline loops: CDR1 MNHEY, CDR2 SMNVEV (reference sequence). The CDR3 is 16 amino acids. CDR3 residues: CASSLRAGLTYNEQFF. For the CDR3, the DNA is TGTGCCAGCAGTTTGAGGGCGGGCCTTACCTACAATGAGCAGTTCTTC.

The chain joins TRBV5-3 to TRBJ1-1, with D unresolved. TRBV5-3 is an ORF, and what it does is uncertain. This CDR3 contains 14 residues. The V end was cut by 1 base, the J end by 4 bases, with 11 bases between. CDR3 protein: CARSLNSSTTEAFF. CDR3 sequence (DNA): TGTGCCAGAAGCTTGAATTCTTCGACCACTGAAGCTTTCTTT.

The chain carries TRBV7-9 and TRBJ1-4; D is undetermined. V lost 5 bases and J lost 7, with 17 bases in between. The CDR3 totals 15 residues. Germline lookup yields CDR1 SEHNR and CDR2 FQNEAQ (reference sequence). CDR3 in DNA: TGTGCCAGCAGCCCGCAGGCTGGCCCCGGTGAAAAACTGTTTTTT. Protein product: CASSPQAGPGEKLFF. The whole variable domain, remainder taken from reference TRBV7-9 and TRBJ1-4, is DTGVSQNPRHKITKRGQNVTFRCDPISEHNRLYWYRQTLGQGPEFLTYFQNEAQLEKSRLLSDRFSAERPKGSFSTLEIQRTEQGDSAMYLCASSPQAGPGEKLFFGSGTQLSVL.